The 11 T cell receptor beta chains listed next were all sequenced from one sample in a study of OX40 agonist ivuxolimab in advanced cancers. Sequencing was performed with immunoSEQ multiplex PCR; in TCRdb, only in-frame clones are kept and a portion is missing. The sample includes 55,000 to 80,000 clones, about nine tenths of them seen just once. The sequencing here drew on CD4+ or CD8+ T cells sorted from blood, taken in a trial of the OX40 agonist ivuxolimab. The receptors originated from an adult with an advanced solid tumor such as melanoma, head and neck, liver or kidney cancer.

A few counts support this clone. This chain uses TRBV19 with TRBJ1-1; D is uncertain. With 7 bases removed from V and 1 base from J, the gap between germline ends came to 13 bases. Looked up from germline, CDR1 is LNHDA and CDR2 is SQIVND (reference sequence). CDR3 length equals 14 residues. The CDR3 here is CASTSRGSNTEAFF. CDR3 nucleotides: TGTGCCAGTACCTCTCGGGGATCGAACACTGAAGCTTTCTTT.

V usage is TRBV7-2 and J usage is TRBJ1-6, with D unclear. The CDR3 contains 14 residues. CDR1 is SGHTA and CDR2 is FQGNSA in the germline V gene. V was pared by 5 bases and J by 6 bases, with 11 bases between. CDR3: CASSDGLFNSPLHF. The CDR3 region has the DNA TGTGCCAGCAGCGACGGACTCTTTAATTCACCCCTCCACTTT.

The chain combines TRBV10-2 with TRBJ2-3; tentatively, D is TRBD1 (5 bases). Between the trimmed V and J ends, which lost 3 bases and 8 bases, there was a span of 18 bases. CDR1 and CDR2 (germline): WSHSY, SAAADI. This CDR3 has 15 amino acids. CDR3 amino acids: CASSELGRQISTQYF. In nucleotides, the CDR3 is TGCGCCAGCAGTGAACTGGGAAGACAGATCAGTACGCAGTATTTT.

The chain uses TRBV29-1 and TRBJ1-5, with a weak D call TRBD1 (6 bases). CDR3 length: 12 residues. V was clipped by 7 bases and J by 4 bases, with 11 bases between them. Germline CDR1 reads SQVTM; CDR2 reads ANQGSEA. The CDR3 DNA is TGCAGCGCCGGGACACCGAATCAGCCCCAGCATTTT. Amino acid sequence: CSAGTPNQPQHF.

This chain uses TRBV27 with TRBJ2-1; tentative D call: TRBD1 (6 bases). This CDR3 has 15 amino acids. V gave up 5 bases and J gave up 4 bases, with 15 bases separating them. Germline loops: CDR1 MNHEY, CDR2 SMNVEV (reference sequence). The CDR3 region is CASSPSGAIYNEQFF. The CDR3, as DNA: TGTGCCAGCAGTCCCTCAGGGGCGATTTACAATGAGCAGTTCTTC.

In its sample, this clone ranks as medium-sized (0.01 to 0.1%). The rearrangement links TRBV7-2 to TRBJ1-2; D possibly corresponds to TRBD1 (6 bases). Trimming left V 5 bases short and J 2 bases short, with 9 bases between. CDR1 and CDR2 (germline): SGHTA, FQGNSA. The CDR3 runs 13 residues. CDR3 residues: CASSRDRNYGYTF. CDR3 bases: TGTGCCAGCAGCAGAGACAGGAACTATGGCTACACCTTC. Looking up the rest from reference TRBV7-2 and TRBJ1-2 gives the full variable domain: GAGVSQSPSNKVTEKGKDVELRCDPISGHTALYWYRQSLGQGLEFLIYFQGNSAPDKSGLPSDRFSAERTGGSVSTLTIQRTQQEDSAVYLCASSRDRNYGYTFGSGTRLTVV.

This clone was seen only a few times. This chain uses TRBV5-6 with TRBJ2-3; 7 bases agree with TRBD1. After removal of 1 base from V and 2 bases from J, the junction contained 4 bases not matched to a gene. This CDR3 is built from 15 residues. Germline-derived CDR1 and CDR2 are SGHDT and YYEEEE. The CDR3 DNA is TGTGCCAGCAGCTTGCGGACAGGCTTCACAGATACGCAGTATTTT. Protein: CASSLRTGFTDTQYF.

The chain links TRBV5-5 to TRBJ2-3; D may be TRBD1 or TRBD2 (5 bases each). This CDR3 has 14 residues. With 4 bases removed from V and 6 bases from J, the gap between germline ends came to 15 bases. Germline V gives CDR1 SGHKS, CDR2 YYEKEE (reference sequence). CDR3 DNA: TGTGCCAGCAGCCCCGGGACCCCGACGGATACGCAGTATTTT. Residues: CASSPGTPTDTQYF.

This chain links TRBV7-2 with TRBJ2-7; D perhaps matches TRBD1 (5 bases). Germline CDR1 is SGHTA and CDR2 is FQGNSA. CDR3 length equals 14 residues. Trimming cost V 2 bases and J 3 bases, with 11 bases left between them. CDR3 sequence (DNA): TGTGCCAGCAGCTTAAGAGACAGCCGCTACGAGCAGTACTTC. It translates to CASSLRDSRYEQYF. Full variable domain (remainder filled in from reference TRBV7-2 and TRBJ2-7): GAGVSQSPSNKVTEKGKDVELRCDPISGHTALYWYRQSLGQGLEFLIYFQGNSAPDKSGLPSDRFSAERTGGSVSTLTIQRTQQEDSAVYLCASSLRDSRYEQYFGPGTRLTVT.

The chain couples TRBV7-2 to TRBJ2-5; 9 positions match TRBD1. V was clipped by 5 bases and J by 2 bases; unmatched bases: 18. The CDR3 runs 19 residues. CDR1 SGHTA and CDR2 FQGNSA come from the germline V gene. For the CDR3, the DNA is TGTGCCAGCAGCCCAGAAGCCGGGACAGGGTCTCCTTCACAAGAGACCCAGTACTTC. As protein: CASSPEAGTGSPSQETQYF.

The CDR3 nucleotides are TGTGCCAGCAGCAGGACAGGGGATATTCAGCCCCAGCATTTT. Protein product: CASSRTGDIQPQHF. The chain recombines TRBV7-8 with TRBJ1-5, with 9 bases that match TRBD1. V trimming: 5 bases; J trimming: 6 bases; junction bases outside the gene matches: 5. The CDR3 spans 14 residues. Germline CDR1 reads SGHVS; CDR2 reads FQNEAQ.